Presented here are 22 T cell receptor beta chains from one specimen sequenced in a study of blood T cell repertoires in COVID-19. Measured with immunoSEQ multiplex PCR; TCRdb has only the in-frame clones, and not every one. The sample lists roughly 500,000 clones, roughly 87% occurring once. Sequences were obtained from peripheral blood. Receptors originate from a man between 18 and 29 years old with COVID-19, enrolled during active disease.

The chain combines TRBV4-1 with TRBJ2-4, with D perhaps matching TRBD1 (5 bases). Trimming left V 4 bases short and J 0 bases short, with 7 bases between. Germline assignment: CDR1 MGHRA and CDR2 YSYEKL. This CDR3 has 14 amino acids. The CDR3 region is CASSLGVAKNIQYF. The DNA for the CDR3 is TGCGCCAGCAGCCTAGGGGTAGCCAAAAACATTCAGTACTTC.

This clone was recorded only once. This rearrangement joins TRBV6-6 to TRBJ2-7; D might be TRBD2 (6 bases). CDR1 and CDR2 (germline): MNHNY, SVGAGI (reference sequence). V dropped 0 bases and J dropped 9 bases, with 9 bases sitting between them. The CDR3 contains 12 residues. CDR3 residues: CASSYSSGGQYF. The CDR3 bases are TGTGCCAGCAGTTACTCTAGCGGCGGGCAGTACTTC.

The chain is built from TRBV21-1 and TRBJ1-2; the table's D call TRBD1 went unverified against the DNA. TRBV21-1 is a pseudogene segment. The CDR3 loop spans 14 amino acids. Written as DNA, the CDR3 is TGTGCCAGCAGCTCCGGGGACAGTAACTATGGCTACACCTTC. Translation gives CASSSGDSNYGYTF.

This CDR3 is CASSYSTDWGEQFF. CDR3 bases: TGTGCCAGCAGTTACTCAACGGACTGGGGTGAGCAGTTCTTC. The rearrangement links TRBV6-5 to TRBJ2-1; D might be TRBD2 (5 bases). Trimming removed 0 bases at V and 9 bases at J, with 12 bases between. The CDR3 has 14 residues. Germline V gene sequence: CDR1 MNHEY, CDR2 SVGAGI.

This clone was seen just once. The gene calls are TRBV3-1 (or the pseudogene TRBV3-2) and TRBJ2-1, with 8 bases fitting TRBD2. From germline, CDR1 is LGHDT and CDR2 YNNKEL (reference sequence). This CDR3 contains 17 residues. V shed 0 bases, J shed 3 bases, and the junction held 7 bases outside the gene matches. CDR3 sequence: CASSQDRSGGFYNEQFF. CDR3 coding DNA: TGTGCCAGCAGCCAAGATCGCAGCGGGGGCTTCTACAATGAGCAGTTCTTC.

This clone was detected a few times. The chain combines TRBV11-1 with TRBJ1-1; D might be TRBD1 (6 bases). V lost 2 bases and J lost 10, with 11 bases in between. Germline V lookup: CDR1 SGHAT, CDR2 FQDESV (reference sequence). This CDR3 comprises 12 residues. The CDR3 nucleotides are TGTGCCAGCAGCTTATCCGACAGGCTAGCTTTCTTT. Its translation: CASSLSDRLAFF.

As concerns this clone: This specimen includes other DNA sequences encoding the same CDR3. The chain combines TRBV5-4 with TRBJ2-3; D unresolved. The CDR3 loop spans 13 amino acids. The ends were cut back, 3 bases at V and 1 base at J, with 6 bases in the middle. Germline V gives CDR1 SGHNT, CDR2 YYREEE (reference sequence). The CDR3 bases are TGTGCCAGCAGCTCTAGAGGCACAGATACGCAGTATTTT. This sequence encodes CASSSRGTDTQYF.

This clone was found a few times. The V and J genes are TRBV7-9 and TRBJ2-7, with 9 bases that match TRBD1. The CDR3 has 15 amino acids. The ends lost 5 bases at V and 5 bases at J; junction bases unmatched: 10. CDR1 and CDR2 (germline): SEHNR, FQNEAQ (reference sequence). CDR3 in DNA: TGTGCCAGCAGCAGCCTACCGGGACAGGGCGACGAGCAGTACTTC. Translated: CASSSLPGQGDEQYF.

The CDR3, as DNA: TGTGCCAGCAGCCAAGAAGGAAGTAGCGGGATATACAATGAGCAGTTCTTC. Its protein product is CASSQEGSSGIYNEQFF. J is TRBJ2-1 and V is TRBV3-1 (or the pseudogene TRBV3-2); TRBD2 aligns across 8 bases. The germline gives CDR1 LGHDT, CDR2 YNNKEL (reference sequence). The CDR3 has 17 amino acids. Losses at the gene ends were 0 bases for V and 4 bases for J; bases not matched to a gene: 8.

J is TRBJ1-1 and V is TRBV7-9; perhaps TRBD1 as D (5 bases). The CDR3 sequence is 14 residues long. V dropped 5 bases and J dropped 3 bases, with 13 bases sitting between them. CDR1 is SEHNR and CDR2 is FQNEAQ in the germline V gene (reference sequence). The CDR3 spells CASSKKQEHTEAFF. Written as DNA, the CDR3 is TGTGCCAGCAGCAAAAAACAGGAGCACACTGAAGCTTTCTTT.

J is TRBJ2-2 and V is TRBV5-1; 10 bases map to TRBD2. Losses at the gene ends were 4 bases for V and 0 bases for J; bases not matched to a gene: 9. The germline V gene encodes CDR1 SGHRS and CDR2 YFSETQ. The CDR3 runs to 18 residues. This CDR3 is CASSPGLAGATNTGELFF. The CDR3 DNA reads as TGCGCCAGCAGCCCCGGTCTAGCGGGGGCAACGAACACCGGGGAGCTGTTTTTT.

The chain employs TRBV18 and TRBJ1-2; D is unclear. There are 11 residues in the CDR3. V lost 5 bases and J 8 bases, leaving 9 bases between the germline ends. The germline V gene has CDR1 KGHSH and CDR2 LQKENI. The CDR3 loop reads CASSTSGGYTF. The CDR3 DNA reads TGTGCCAGCTCAACCTCAGGAGGCTACACCTTC.

This chain joins TRBV27 and TRBJ2-1, with a tentative D call TRBD2 (6 bases). This CDR3 spans 14 amino acids. Germline V gene data show CDR1 as MNHEY and CDR2 as SMNVEV (reference sequence). V lost 6 bases and J lost 5, with 14 bases in between. This CDR3 is CASREVTGDNEQFF. In nucleotides, the CDR3 is TGTGCCAGCAGGGAGGTCACGGGGGACAATGAGCAGTTCTTC.

The chain uses TRBV7-9 and TRBJ2-5, with TRBD1 matching 9 bases. The V and J ends lost 4 bases and 5 bases, in that order; junction bases with no gene match: 11. The CDR3 has 16 amino acids. The germline gives CDR1 SEHNR, CDR2 FQNEAQ (reference sequence). The chain's CDR3 is CASSSNPQGARETQYF. The CDR3 coding sequence is TGTGCCAGCAGCTCCAACCCACAGGGGGCGCGGGAGACCCAGTACTTC.

Turning to this clone: At one of its ends the junction is not consistent with the germline gene, which may arise from a read error. The chain links TRBV23-1 to TRBJ1-2; tentative D call: TRBD1 (6 bases). TRBV23-1 is an ORF for which the function is uncertain. The length of the CDR3 is 12 residues. The CDR3 spells CAGGGGNDGYTF. CDR3 coding DNA: TGCGCCGGGGGAGGGGGTAACGATGGCTACACCTTC.

This chain connects TRBV3-1 (or the pseudogene TRBV3-2) to TRBJ2-1, with 11 bases matching TRBD2. The J segment lost 4 bases and the V segment lost 5 bases, leaving 13 bases of the junction unmatched. The CDR3 extends over 18 amino acids. The germline gives CDR1 LGHDT, CDR2 YNNKEL (reference sequence). Here the CDR3 reads CASSAPSPGTSGYNEQFF. The CDR3 DNA reads as TGTGCCAGCAGCGCTCCCTCTCCCGGGACTAGCGGTTACAATGAGCAGTTCTTC.

The rearrangement joins TRBV6-5 to TRBJ2-7, with 7 bases fitting TRBD1. V dropped 4 bases and J dropped 0; count of bases not matched to a gene: 6. Germline CDR1 MNHEY, CDR2 SVGAGI. The CDR3 is 15 amino acids. Here the CDR3 DNA reads TGTGCCAGCAGTTCTACAGGGGCCAGCTCCTACGAGCAGTACTTC. Amino acid sequence: CASSSTGASSYEQYF.

This rearrangement joins TRBV27 to TRBJ1-2, with D perhaps matching TRBD1 (5 bases). The CDR3 contains 13 residues. Germline loops: CDR1 MNHEY, CDR2 SMNVEV (reference sequence). V shed 5 bases and J shed 5 bases, with 12 bases lying between them. CDR3 coding DNA: TGTGCCAGCAGTCTAGGGGCTCGTTATGGCTACACCTTC. Encoded protein: CASSLGARYGYTF.

V gene TRBV27 combines with J gene TRBJ2-2; perhaps TRBD2 as D (6 bases). Germline CDR1 reads MNHEY; CDR2 reads SMNVEV (reference sequence). The CDR3 totals 15 residues. With 0 bases removed from V and 7 bases from J, the gap between germline ends came to 12 bases. CDR3 nucleotide sequence: TGTGCCAGCAGTTTATCTCGGGGGTTGGGCGGGGAGCTGTTTTTT. Its translation is CASSLSRGLGGELFF.

This sequence joins TRBV7-3 and TRBJ2-3; 12 nucleotides line up with TRBD2. With V trimmed by 2 bases and J by 0 bases, 12 bases remained unmatched. From germline, CDR1 is SGHTA and CDR2 FQGTGA. The CDR3 runs to 20 residues. CDR3 coding DNA: TGTGCCAGCAGCTTAGTGCGGTTGAAGGGGACTAGCGGGAGCACAGATACGCAGTATTTT. Its protein is CASSLVRLKGTSGSTDTQYF.

Of note for this clone: The germline gene is not matched at one end of the junction; a read error may be the cause. The gene calls are TRBV6-6 and TRBJ2-2, with 10 bases matching TRBD2. CDR3 length equals 12 residues. Germline V gene sequence: CDR1 MNHNY, CDR2 SVGAGI (reference sequence). The CDR3 region is CASGRNTGELFF. DNA of the CDR3: TGCGCTAGCGGGAGGAACACCGGGGAGCTGTTTTTT.

The J gene is TRBJ2-2, the V gene TRBV5-1, with 11 bases lining up with TRBD2. The CDR3 consists of 14 residues. The V gene's germline CDR1 is SGHRS and CDR2 YFSETQ. The trim removed 4 bases at V and 8 bases at J, leaving 4 bases unmatched. CDR3 nucleotide sequence: TGCGCCAGCAGCAAGGGACTAGCGGAGGGGGAGCTGTTTTTT. Translating gives CASSKGLAEGELFF.